The rows below give T cell receptor beta chains drawn from one sample of a study of blood T cells in healthy people across ages. MiXCR was run by TCRdb on the 5' RACE reads, yielding one entry per CDR3 protein. The table records 1.5 million to 2 million distinct CDR3 sequences, 28% of them present only once. Specimen: blood. These receptor sequences come from a woman aged 25 to 39 in good health. CDR3s include the opening cysteine and the closing phenylalanine or tryptophan. A D gene is named only where the DNA matches it firmly. Rows may omit the clone size; those that give it use once, few, many or a size class.

d_call: TRBD1; j_call: TRBJ2-7; v_call: TRBV30; clone_size: -; cdr3_aa: CAWRFTGDRQYF; cdr3_nt: TGTGCCTGGAGGTTTACAGGGGATAGGCAGTACTTC
d_call: -; j_call: TRBJ2-1; v_call: TRBV5-6; clone_size: -; cdr3_aa: CASRLANLVRGNEQFF; cdr3_nt: TGTGCCAGCAGGTTGGCCAACCTTGTAAGGGGCAATGAGCAGTTCTTC
d_call: TRBD2; j_call: TRBJ2-1; v_call: TRBV2; clone_size: many; cdr3_aa: CASSPGGGHYNEQFF; cdr3_nt: TGTGCCAGCAGCCCCGGGGGGGGGCACTACAATGAGCAGTTCTTC
d_call: TRBD2; j_call: TRBJ2-2; v_call: TRBV20-1; clone_size: -; cdr3_aa: CSAQPRVAGNTGELFF; cdr3_nt: TGCAGTGCCCAGCCCCGGGTAGCGGGTAACACCGGGGAGCTGTTTTTT
d_call: TRBD1; j_call: TRBJ1-2; v_call: TRBV3-1; clone_size: -; cdr3_aa: CASIPDRVGYGYTF; cdr3_nt: TGTGCCAGCATCCCGGACAGGGTGGGGTATGGCTACACCTTC
d_call: TRBD2; j_call: TRBJ2-1; v_call: TRBV29-1; clone_size: -; cdr3_aa: CSGERGGSYNGQFF; cdr3_nt: TGCAGCGGAGAGCGGGGGGGCTCCTACAATGGGCAGTTCTTC
d_call: TRBD1; j_call: TRBJ2-5; v_call: TRBV5-5; clone_size: -; cdr3_aa: CASSFEVQGAQQYF; cdr3_nt: TGTGCCAGCAGCTTCGAGGTACAGGGGGCGCAGCAGTACTTC
d_call: -; j_call: TRBJ1-2; v_call: TRBV6-5; clone_size: many; cdr3_aa: CASSKVGASGYTF; cdr3_nt: TGTGCCAGCAGTAAGGTTGGGGCGTCTGGCTACACCTTC
d_call: TRBD2; j_call: TRBJ2-5; v_call: TRBV3-1; clone_size: -; cdr3_aa: CASSLSGRGFQNIQYF; cdr3_nt: TGTGCCAGCAGCCTTTCCGGGCGGGGGTTTCAAAACATTCAATACTTC
d_call: TRBD2; j_call: TRBJ2-3; v_call: TRBV13; clone_size: -; cdr3_aa: CASSLVGLAGITDTQYF; cdr3_nt: TGTGCCAGCAGCTTAGTAGGACTAGCGGGGATCACAGATACGCAGTATTTT
d_call: -; j_call: TRBJ1-1; v_call: TRBV9; clone_size: -; cdr3_aa: CASSPEDRNTEAFF; cdr3_nt: TGTGCCAGCAGCCCGGAGGACAGGAACACTGAAGCTTTCTTT
d_call: -; j_call: TRBJ2-2; v_call: TRBV10-3; clone_size: -; cdr3_aa: CATNGAQNTGELFF; cdr3_nt: TGTGCCACCAACGGGGCCCAGAACACCGGGGAGCTGTTTTTT
d_call: TRBD1; j_call: TRBJ2-7; v_call: TRBV29-1; clone_size: few; cdr3_aa: CSVTGQGNYEQYF; cdr3_nt: TGCAGCGTGACAGGACAGGGGAACTACGAGCAGTACTTC
d_call: -; j_call: TRBJ1-2; v_call: TRBV7-9; clone_size: few; cdr3_aa: CASSLGAGPKGLLGYTF; cdr3_nt: TGTGCCAGCAGCTTAGGTGCGGGACCAAAGGGACTTCTCGGCTACACCTTC
d_call: -; j_call: TRBJ2-5; v_call: TRBV5-1; clone_size: -; cdr3_aa: CASSLIFEETQYF; cdr3_nt: TGCGCCAGCAGCTTGATTTTTGAAGAGACCCAGTACTTC
d_call: -; j_call: TRBJ2-3; v_call: TRBV7-2; clone_size: few; cdr3_aa: CASSLEGGGALNTQYF; cdr3_nt: TGTGCCAGCAGCCTCGAAGGGGGAGGGGCACTCAATACGCAGTATTTT
d_call: -; j_call: TRBJ1-2; v_call: TRBV28; clone_size: few; cdr3_aa: CASSFRELAFGYTF; cdr3_nt: TGTGCCAGCAGTTTCCGGGAGTTGGCCTTTGGCTACACCTTC
d_call: -; j_call: TRBJ1-4; v_call: TRBV7-9; clone_size: -; cdr3_aa: CASTDGTENEKLFF; cdr3_nt: TGTGCCAGCACCGATGGGACGGAAAATGAAAAACTGTTTTTT
d_call: TRBD1; j_call: TRBJ1-1; v_call: TRBV30; clone_size: few; cdr3_aa: CAWSRQGGMNTEAFF; cdr3_nt: TGTGCCTGGAGTCGACAGGGGGGTATGAACACTGAAGCTTTCTTT
d_call: -; j_call: TRBJ1-1; v_call: TRBV7-2; clone_size: -; cdr3_aa: CASSLLQSNTEAFF; cdr3_nt: TGTGCCAGCAGCTTGTTACAGTCGAACACTGAAGCTTTCTTT
d_call: TRBD1; j_call: TRBJ2-1; v_call: TRBV2; clone_size: -; cdr3_aa: CASSAGQASEQFF; cdr3_nt: TGTGCCAGCAGTGCGGGACAGGCAAGTGAGCAGTTCTTC
d_call: -; j_call: TRBJ2-1; v_call: TRBV20-1; clone_size: -; cdr3_aa: CSARDAAKGSSYNEQFF; cdr3_nt: TGCAGTGCTAGAGATGCGGCAAAGGGTAGCTCCTACAATGAGCAGTTCTTC
d_call: -; j_call: TRBJ1-1; v_call: TRBV9; clone_size: -; cdr3_aa: CASSVVTQEAFF; cdr3_nt: TGTGCCAGCAGCGTGGTGACACAAGAAGCTTTCTTT
d_call: -; j_call: TRBJ2-7; v_call: TRBV5-1; clone_size: -; cdr3_aa: CASSSDRLGQYF; cdr3_nt: TGCGCCAGCAGCTCCGACAGGCTCGGGCAGTACTTC
d_call: -; j_call: TRBJ2-3; v_call: TRBV20-1; clone_size: few; cdr3_aa: CSARDSGRTDTQYF; cdr3_nt: TGCAGTGCTAGAGATAGCGGACGCACAGATACGCAGTATTTT
d_call: -; j_call: TRBJ1-2; v_call: TRBV5-1; clone_size: -; cdr3_aa: CASSLEDPGRDYGYTF; cdr3_nt: TGCGCCAGCAGCTTGGAAGACCCGGGACGAGACTATGGCTACACCTTC
d_call: TRBD2; j_call: TRBJ2-5; v_call: TRBV6-1; clone_size: -; cdr3_aa: CASTRRLAGVVVETQYF; cdr3_nt: TGTGCCAGCACCCGTAGGCTAGCGGGAGTGGTAGTGGAGACCCAGTACTTC
d_call: TRBD1; j_call: TRBJ1-2; v_call: TRBV5-1; clone_size: many; cdr3_aa: CASRDRAFYGYTF; cdr3_nt: TGCGCCAGCCGGGACAGGGCTTTCTATGGCTACACCTTC
d_call: -; j_call: TRBJ1-5; v_call: TRBV7-8; clone_size: -; cdr3_aa: CASSFLEDQPQHF; cdr3_nt: TGTGCCAGCAGTTTTCTGGAGGATCAGCCCCAGCATTTT
d_call: -; j_call: TRBJ2-3; v_call: TRBV12-3/TRBV12-4; clone_size: -; cdr3_aa: CASRGLVTDTQYF; cdr3_nt: TGTGCCAGCAGGGGGCTCGTGACAGATACGCAGTATTTT
d_call: -; j_call: TRBJ2-6; v_call: TRBV28; clone_size: few; cdr3_aa: CASESGANVLTF; cdr3_nt: TGTGCCAGCGAGTCTGGGGCCAACGTCCTGACTTTC
d_call: -; j_call: TRBJ1-2; v_call: TRBV7-2; clone_size: -; cdr3_aa: CASSVNRRYGYTF; cdr3_nt: TGTGCCAGCAGCGTAAACCGCCGGTATGGTTACACCTTC
d_call: -; j_call: TRBJ2-2; v_call: TRBV20-1; clone_size: -; cdr3_aa: CSARDGDSLGGELFF; cdr3_nt: TGCAGTGCTAGAGATGGGGACTCCCTAGGCGGGGAGCTGTTTTTT
d_call: -; j_call: TRBJ1-2; v_call: TRBV7-6; clone_size: many; cdr3_aa: CASSAQSANYGYTF; cdr3_nt: TGTGCCAGCAGCGCACAGTCAGCTAACTATGGCTACACCTTC
d_call: -; j_call: TRBJ2-3; v_call: TRBV6-5; clone_size: -; cdr3_aa: CASSYSIGNTQYF; cdr3_nt: TGTGCCAGCAGTTACTCGATTGGAAATACGCAGTATTTT
d_call: TRBD2; j_call: TRBJ2-1; v_call: TRBV6-4; clone_size: many; cdr3_aa: CASSRLAGEGEQFF; cdr3_nt: TGTGCCAGCAGCAGACTAGCGGGAGAAGGTGAGCAGTTCTTC
d_call: TRBD2; j_call: TRBJ2-1; v_call: TRBV28; clone_size: -; cdr3_aa: CASSRSTSGGYNEQFF; cdr3_nt: TGTGCCAGCAGTCGCTCAACTAGCGGGGGTTACAATGAGCAGTTCTTC
d_call: TRBD2; j_call: TRBJ2-7; v_call: TRBV20-1; clone_size: many; cdr3_aa: CSARDPLAGADYEQYF; cdr3_nt: TGCAGTGCTAGAGACCCTCTAGCGGGAGCGGACTACGAGCAGTACTTC
d_call: TRBD2; j_call: TRBJ2-1; v_call: TRBV5-5; clone_size: few; cdr3_aa: CASSLISGGALGEQFF; cdr3_nt: TGTGCCAGCAGCTTGATAAGCGGGGGGGCCCTTGGTGAGCAGTTCTTC
d_call: -; j_call: TRBJ2-5; v_call: TRBV20-1; clone_size: few; cdr3_aa: CSASGSQGKTQYF; cdr3_nt: TGCAGTGCTAGCGGATCGCAGGGGAAGACCCAGTACTTC
d_call: -; j_call: TRBJ1-1; v_call: TRBV10-3; clone_size: -; cdr3_aa: CAIRSGKGEAFF; cdr3_nt: TGTGCCATCCGAAGTGGGAAGGGTGAAGCTTTCTTT
d_call: -; j_call: TRBJ1-6; v_call: TRBV15; clone_size: few; cdr3_aa: CATSRGGDGSPLHF; cdr3_nt: TGTGCCACCAGCCGAGGGGGGGATGGATCACCCCTCCACTTT
d_call: -; j_call: TRBJ2-1; v_call: TRBV29-1; clone_size: -; cdr3_aa: CSVRASWGEQFF; cdr3_nt: TGCAGCGTTCGAGCTTCTTGGGGGGAGCAGTTCTTC
d_call: -; j_call: TRBJ2-3; v_call: TRBV20-1; clone_size: -; cdr3_aa: CSARSLPTQYF; cdr3_nt: TGCAGTGCTAGATCCTTGCCTACGCAGTATTTT
d_call: -; j_call: TRBJ1-4; v_call: TRBV27; clone_size: -; cdr3_aa: CASSHRQTNEKLFF; cdr3_nt: TGTGCCAGCAGCCACAGACAGACGAATGAAAAACTGTTTTTT
d_call: -; j_call: TRBJ2-1; v_call: TRBV15; clone_size: -; cdr3_aa: CATSRTGFEQFF; cdr3_nt: TGTGCCACCAGCAGAACAGGGTTCGAGCAGTTCTTC
d_call: TRBD2; j_call: TRBJ2-7; v_call: TRBV28; clone_size: many; cdr3_aa: CASSSLTSGGYTYEQYF; cdr3_nt: TGTGCCAGCAGTTCTTTGACTAGCGGGGGATACACCTACGAGCAGTACTTC
d_call: -; j_call: TRBJ2-7; v_call: TRBV5-1; clone_size: many; cdr3_aa: CASSLPQEGSYEQYF; cdr3_nt: TGCGCCAGCAGCTTGCCTCAGGAGGGATCCTACGAGCAGTACTTC
d_call: -; j_call: TRBJ1-1; v_call: TRBV12-3/TRBV12-4; clone_size: many; cdr3_aa: CASTKDAQGTEAFF; cdr3_nt: TGTGCCAGCACTAAGGACGCCCAGGGCACTGAAGCTTTCTTT
d_call: TRBD2; j_call: TRBJ2-5; v_call: TRBV12-3/TRBV12-4; clone_size: -; cdr3_aa: CASSSPRTGGQETQYF; cdr3_nt: TGTGCCAGCAGTTCCCCCCGGACGGGAGGGCAAGAGACCCAGTACTTC
d_call: TRBD1; j_call: TRBJ2-3; v_call: TRBV27; clone_size: few; cdr3_aa: CASSFRLMTGYKDTQYF; cdr3_nt: TGTGCCAGCAGTTTTAGGCTTATGACAGGGTATAAAGATACGCAGTATTTT
d_call: -; j_call: TRBJ2-7; v_call: TRBV6-5; clone_size: few; cdr3_aa: CASSLSGIPYEQYF; cdr3_nt: TGTGCCAGCAGCCTCTCAGGGATCCCCTACGAGCAGTACTTC
d_call: -; j_call: TRBJ1-4; v_call: TRBV12-3/TRBV12-4; clone_size: -; cdr3_aa: CASSAGGREKLFF; cdr3_nt: TGTGCCAGCAGTGCTGGGGGTAGGGAAAAACTGTTTTTT
d_call: -; j_call: TRBJ2-7; v_call: TRBV3-1; clone_size: many; cdr3_aa: CASRRAESYEQYF; cdr3_nt: TGTGCCAGCAGGAGGGCCGAATCCTACGAGCAGTACTTC
d_call: -; j_call: TRBJ1-1; v_call: TRBV5-5; clone_size: once; cdr3_aa: CASSLFSALNTEAFF; cdr3_nt: TGTGCCAGCAGCTTATTTTCGGCATTGAACACTGAAGCTTTCTTT
d_call: TRBD2; j_call: TRBJ2-3; v_call: TRBV28; clone_size: -; cdr3_aa: CASSSPPGGGWTDTQYF; cdr3_nt: TGTGCCAGCAGTTCTCCCCCCGGCGGGGGTTGGACAGATACGCAGTATTTT
d_call: -; j_call: TRBJ1-6; v_call: TRBV7-9; clone_size: -; cdr3_aa: CASSVTGSNSPLHF; cdr3_nt: TGTGCCAGCAGTGTAACAGGGAGTAATTCACCCCTCCACTTT